This TCR beta chain originates from a study of T cells in Graves' hyperthyroidism and ophthalmopathy. Study-level findings and limits: Most clonotypes expanded in thyroid above 0.001 were likewise present in blood.

Amplification yielded TCR beta CDR3 regions, with RNA transcripts as the source. An initial round of RT-PCR targeting the TCR CDR3 relied on the HTBI primer set. TCRdb analysed the multiplex PCR reads with MiXCR anew, one entry per CDR3 protein. The sample lists hundreds of thousands of distinct CDR3 sequences; approximately 15% were seen once. In its sample, this clonotype was seen a few times. The antigen is undetermined. Germline CDR1 and CDR2: PRHDT and FYEKMQ (reference sequence). V was cut by 5 bases and J by 4 bases, with 6 bases left in between. The CDR3 length is 11 residues. Those with hyperthyroidism were 18 to 65 years old, newly diagnosed, and ill for under 2 months. PBMCs were obtained from about 10 ml fresh peripheral blood.

The chain carries TRBV13 and TRBJ2-7; no definite D call. Specimen: blood. This TCR derives from a woman in her twenties or thirties with Graves' hyperthyroidism. The CDR3 here is CASSAQYEQYF. CDR3 coding DNA: TGTGCCAGCAGCGCTCAGTACGAGCAGTACTTC.